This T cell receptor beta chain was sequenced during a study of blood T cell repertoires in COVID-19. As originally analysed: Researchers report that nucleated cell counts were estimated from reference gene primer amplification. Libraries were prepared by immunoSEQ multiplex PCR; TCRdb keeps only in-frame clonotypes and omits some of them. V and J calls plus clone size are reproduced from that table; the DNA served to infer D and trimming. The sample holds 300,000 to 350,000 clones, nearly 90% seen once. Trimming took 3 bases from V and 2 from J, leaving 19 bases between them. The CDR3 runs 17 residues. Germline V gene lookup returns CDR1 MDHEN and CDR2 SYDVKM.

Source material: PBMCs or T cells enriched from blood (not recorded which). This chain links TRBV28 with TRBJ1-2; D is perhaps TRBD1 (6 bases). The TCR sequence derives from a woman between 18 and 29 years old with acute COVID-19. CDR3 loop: CASSFPRGSRPNYGYTF. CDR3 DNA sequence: TGTGCCAGCAGTTTCCCTAGGGGGTCACGGCCCAACTATGGCTACACCTTC.